The 29 T cell receptor beta chains reported below all come from one sample, sequenced in a study of shared clonotypes between healthy human individuals (dated by TCRdb to the early 2020s). The protocol used for the library was the immunoSEQ multiplex PCR assay. Held by TCRdb, this immuneACCESS table contains in-frame sequences only and omits some clones. Under half of the omission traces to an unresolved V gene where checked; the cause of the rest is unknown. The sample table records fewer than 1.8 million clones; less than 99% of these occur just once. Of the sample, approximately 0.4% falls within the top ten clones. The sample was naive CD4+ T cells sorted from blood. Read against the paper, the sample's cell subset or site label means: CD45RA+ positively selected. Source of these receptors: a man under 40 in good health.

The chain has TRBV10-1 and TRBJ2-1; 12 positions match TRBD2. The CDR3 spans 16 residues. Germline V gene data show CDR1 as WNHNN and CDR2 as SYGVQD (reference sequence). J lost 9 bases, V lost 0 bases, and 6 bases had no gene match. CDR3 sequence (DNA): TGCGCCAGCAGTGAGTCGTCACTAGCGGGAGGAAGTGAGCAGTTCTTC. This sequence encodes CASSESSLAGGSEQFF.

The J gene is TRBJ1-1, the V gene TRBV30; maybe TRBD1 (6 bases). In germline, CDR1 is GTSNPN, CDR2 SVGIG (reference sequence). Trimming pared 3 bases from V and 1 base from J, leaving 18 bases between. CDR3 size: 16 residues. The CDR3 loop is CAWSLGYRAKNTEAFF. CDR3 sequence (DNA): TGTGCCTGGAGCTTGGGATACAGGGCGAAGAACACTGAAGCTTTCTTT.

The chain joins TRBV6-5 to TRBJ1-4, with TRBD1 matching over 7 bases. V lost 6 bases, J lost 7 bases, and 8 bases stayed unmatched. In germline, CDR1 is MNHEY, CDR2 SVGAGI. The CDR3 consists of 14 residues. CDR3 in DNA: TGTGCCAGCAGGCGACAGGGTATGGGTGAAAAACTGTTTTTT. This gives the protein CASRRQGMGEKLFF.

Written as DNA, the CDR3 is TGTGCCAGTAGTAGCCCCGGGACAGGGAGCACCGGGGAGCTGTTTTTT. Translated: CASSSPGTGSTGELFF. This chain connects TRBV19 to TRBJ2-2, with 9 bases aligning to TRBD1. This CDR3 is built from 16 residues. The J segment lost 4 bases and the V segment lost 4 bases, leaving 7 bases of the junction unmatched. CDR1 and CDR2 (germline): LNHDA, SQIVND (reference sequence).

The J gene is TRBJ2-5, the V gene TRBV10-1; 8 bases are shared with TRBD2. The CDR3 extends over 14 amino acids. Germline CDR1 reads WNHNN; CDR2 reads SYGVQD (reference sequence). Unmatched junction bases numbered 10, after V lost 8 bases and J lost 5 bases. Here the CDR3 DNA reads TGCGCCAGCTCCTCCGGGACTAGAGGCGAGACCCAGTACTTC. Protein product: CASSSGTRGETQYF.

Notes on this clone: This sample also contains other DNA sequences that code for the same CDR3. V gene TRBV5-4 combines with J gene TRBJ2-7; 9 positions agree with TRBD2. The CDR3 consists of 15 residues. Germline-derived CDR1 and CDR2 are SGHNT and YYREEE (reference sequence). J gave up 2 bases and V 0 bases, and 3 bases lay outside the gene matches. CDR3 loop: CASSLGLAGTYEQYF. The CDR3 bases are TGTGCCAGCAGCTTGGGTCTAGCGGGAACCTACGAGCAGTACTTC.

The CDR3 DNA reads as TGTGCCAGCTCAGTGGACCGAAGGAGCTCCTACGAGCAGTACTTC. Residues: CASSVDRRSSYEQYF. The rearrangement uses TRBV18 and TRBJ2-7; no firm D call. CDR3 length: 15 residues. V lost 5 bases and J lost 0, with 14 bases in between. CDR1 and CDR2 from the germline V gene are KGHSH and LQKENI.

CDR3 in DNA: TGTGCCAGCAGCATAGGACTAGCGGGAGTAGGCGAGCAGTACTTC. This encodes CASSIGLAGVGEQYF. The chain has TRBV11-2 and TRBJ2-7; 13 positions match TRBD2. There are 15 residues in the CDR3. Germline CDR1 is SGHAT and CDR2 is FQNNGV. V lost 5 bases, J lost 6 bases, and 7 bases stayed unmatched.

The V gene is TRBV5-6, the J gene TRBJ2-7, with D possibly matching TRBD1 (5 bases). V was pared by 0 bases and J by 0 bases, with 10 bases between. The CDR3 loop spans 15 amino acids. CDR1 and CDR2 from the germline V gene are SGHDT and YYEEEE. For the CDR3, the DNA is TGTGCCAGCAGCTTGGGGACAAGGAGCTCCTACGAGCAGTACTTC. Encoded protein: CASSLGTRSSYEQYF.

This clone was counted once. The chain couples TRBV29-1 to TRBJ2-1, with D unclear. The V and J ends lost 3 bases and 3 bases respectively, with 12 bases between them. CDR1 is SQVTM and CDR2 is ANQGSEA in the germline V gene. This CDR3 contains 14 residues. The CDR3 spells CSVDFGPNYNEQFF. In nucleotides, the CDR3 is TGCAGCGTTGATTTTGGACCCAACTACAATGAGCAGTTCTTC.

The V and J genes are TRBV5-4 and TRBJ2-5; 7 nucleotides align to TRBD1. CDR1 and CDR2 (germline): SGHNT, YYREEE (reference sequence). The trim removed 2 bases at V and 5 bases at J, leaving 6 bases unmatched. The CDR3 sequence is 14 residues long. This CDR3 reads CASSFTGVGETQYF. The CDR3 DNA follows: TGTGCCAGCAGCTTCACAGGGGTGGGGGAGACCCAGTACTTC.

Comments on this clone: The sample contains more than one DNA sequence encoding this CDR3. This chain uses TRBV15 with TRBJ1-5; no clear D. V shed 5 bases and J shed 5 bases, with 10 bases lying between them. CDR1 is LNHNV, CDR2 YYDKDF, per germline (reference sequence). The CDR3 spans 13 residues. The CDR3 bases are TGTGCCACCAGCCGAGGGCGGGATCAGCCCCAGCATTTT. Protein: CATSRGRDQPQHF.

This chain links TRBV29-1 with TRBJ2-5; no clear D. Trimming took 3 bases from V and 3 from J, leaving 14 bases between them. There are 14 residues in the CDR3. Germline V gives CDR1 SQVTM, CDR2 ANQGSEA. CDR3 bases: TGCAGCGTTGATAGTCAAAACTTGAAAGAGACCCAGTACTTC. It translates to CSVDSQNLKETQYF.

The V gene is TRBV18, the J gene TRBJ2-7; tentative D call: TRBD1 (6 bases). Deletions cut 4 bases from V and 3 bases from J, with 10 bases between. Looked up from germline, CDR1 is KGHSH and CDR2 is LQKENI. This CDR3 has 13 amino acids. CDR3: CASSHPDSYEQYF. CDR3 coding DNA: TGTGCCAGCTCACACCCGGACAGCTACGAGCAGTACTTC.

This chain uses TRBV5-4 with TRBJ2-1; D not certain. Germline V lookup: CDR1 SGHNT, CDR2 YYREEE (reference sequence). The CDR3 contains 15 residues. Trimming shortened V by 2 bases and J by 4 bases, and 13 bases separated the two germline ends. The CDR3 loop reads CASSFLGIAYNEQFF. The CDR3 nucleotides are TGTGCCAGCAGCTTTCTCGGAATAGCATACAATGAGCAGTTCTTC.

V is TRBV18 and J is TRBJ2-3; 9 bases agree with TRBD2. Unmatched junction bases numbered 13, after V lost 3 bases and J lost 3 bases. In germline, CDR1 is KGHSH, CDR2 LQKENI. The CDR3 contains 18 residues. The CDR3 loop reads CASSPRIRGRGATDTQYF. The DNA for the CDR3 is TGTGCCAGCTCACCGAGAATTCGCGGGAGGGGAGCGACAGATACGCAGTATTTT.

This chain joins TRBV5-8 and TRBJ1-2; D ambiguous. V dropped 0 bases and J dropped 4 bases, with 13 bases sitting between them. This CDR3 region has 15 residues. Germline V lookup: CDR1 SGHTS, CDR2 YDEGEE. For the CDR3, the DNA is TGTGCCAGCAGCTTGGTTGTTCGGTCTGGCTATGGCTACACCTTC. This translates into CASSLVVRSGYGYTF.

This chain connects TRBV28 to TRBJ2-1; 9 positions match TRBD1. The V gene's germline CDR1 is MDHEN and CDR2 SYDVKM. CDR3 size: 14 residues. V was clipped by 8 bases and J by 4 bases; unmatched bases: 6. CDR3 amino acids: CASSTDRGYNEQFF. The CDR3 bases are TGTGCCAGCTCCACGGACAGGGGTTACAATGAGCAGTTCTTC.

V usage is TRBV5-5 and J usage is TRBJ2-1; D might be TRBD1 or TRBD2, each matching 5 bases. Germline V gives CDR1 SGHKS, CDR2 YYEKEE (reference sequence). The V end lost 4 bases, the J end lost 13 bases, and 15 bases lay between the germline ends. The CDR3 contains 12 residues. The CDR3 DNA follows: TGTGCCAGCAGCCTCACGGGACCACATCAGTTCTTC. It yields the protein CASSLTGPHQFF.

V is TRBV2 and J is TRBJ1-5; perhaps TRBD1 as D (6 bases). The germline CDR1 and CDR2 sequences are SNHLY and FYNNEI. The CDR3 has 13 amino acids. Between the trimmed V and J ends, which lost 6 bases and 5 bases, there was a span of 11 bases. The CDR3 is CASRLGQYQPQHF. In DNA form, the CDR3 reads TGTGCCAGCAGATTAGGACAGTATCAGCCCCAGCATTTT.

The V gene is TRBV18, the J gene TRBJ2-5; perhaps TRBD2 as D (6 bases). This CDR3 comprises 13 residues. Germline V gives CDR1 KGHSH, CDR2 LQKENI. Trimming left V 8 bases short and J 2 bases short, with 12 bases between. The CDR3 nucleotides are TGTGCCAGCGGAGGGACGGATCAAGAGACCCAGTACTTC. Translating gives CASGGTDQETQYF.

The chain has TRBV9 and TRBJ2-3, with 9 nucleotides matching TRBD1. Trimming took 2 bases from V and 3 from J; bases not matched to a gene: 7. The CDR3 runs 16 residues. Per germline, CDR1 SGDLS and CDR2 YYNGEE. Here the CDR3 reads CASSVGTGIPTDTQYF. The CDR3 DNA is TGTGCCAGCAGCGTTGGGACAGGGATTCCAACAGATACGCAGTATTTT. Filled out from reference TRBV9 and TRBJ2-3, the complete variable domain reads DSGVTQTPKHLITATGQRVTLRCSPRSGDLSVYWYQQSLDQGLQFLIQYYNGEERAKGNILERFSAQQFPDLHSELNLSSLELGDSALYFCASSVGTGIPTDTQYFGPGTRLTVL.

For the CDR3, the DNA is TGTGCCAGCAGCCCCGCCTCCCGGGACAGGGGGCATGGCTACACCTTC. Translation: CASSPASRDRGHGYTF. The rearrangement links TRBV9 to TRBJ1-2, with TRBD1 matching over 12 bases. V was pared by 4 bases and J by 6 bases, with 10 bases of the junction left unmatched. Per germline, CDR1 SGDLS and CDR2 YYNGEE. This CDR3 has 16 amino acids.

The CDR3 sequence is CASSFMLNPGEQFF. The CDR3 DNA sequence: TGCGCCAGCAGCTTTATGCTCAACCCAGGGGAGCAGTTCTTC. V and J are TRBV5-1 and TRBJ2-1; D might be TRBD1 (5 bases). Germline CDR1 SGHRS, CDR2 YFSETQ. The CDR3 extends over 14 amino acids. Trimming cost V 2 bases and J 10 bases, with 16 bases left between them.

The chain has TRBV28 and TRBJ2-7; a possible D gene is TRBD1 (6 bases). The CDR3 has 14 amino acids. Germline V gives CDR1 MDHEN, CDR2 SYDVKM. Between the trimmed V and J ends, which lost 7 bases and 11 bases, there was a span of 24 bases. The CDR3 here is CASKPPRQGKGKYF. CDR3 nucleotide sequence: TGTGCCAGCAAACCCCCCCGTCAGGGGAAAGGGAAGTACTTC.

The rearrangement uses TRBV5-1 and TRBJ1-4, with no clear D. V lost 0 bases to trimming and J lost 7 bases, with 13 bases between them. The germline gives CDR1 SGHRS, CDR2 YFSETQ. The CDR3 runs 15 residues. The CDR3 sequence is CASSLVGQVGEKLFF. CDR3 nucleotide sequence: TGCGCCAGCAGCTTGGTAGGCCAGGTTGGTGAAAAACTGTTTTTT. The entire variable domain, with the rest obtained from reference TRBV5-1 and TRBJ1-4, is as follows: KAGVTQTPRYLIKTRGQQVTLSCSPISGHRSVSWYQQTPGQGLQFLFEYFSETQRNKGNFPGRFSGRQFSNSRSEMNVSTLELGDSALYLCASSLVGQVGEKLFFGSGTQLSVL.

The chain carries TRBV5-1 and TRBJ2-3, with D perhaps given as TRBD1 or TRBD2 (5 bases each). The CDR3 is made up of 14 amino acids. Germline CDR1 is SGHRS and CDR2 is YFSETQ. The germline V and J ends were trimmed by 3 bases and 3 bases, with 11 bases remaining between them. The CDR3 sequence is CASSSPGRTDTQYF. The CDR3 nucleotides are TGCGCCAGCAGCTCCCCGGGGCGGACAGATACGCAGTATTTT.

This clone was seen a handful of times. The rearrangement links TRBV18 to TRBJ1-1; 7 nucleotides match TRBD1. V shed 2 bases, J shed 3 bases, and the junction held 6 bases outside the gene matches. Germline V CDR1 and CDR2: KGHSH, LQKENI. The CDR3 is 15 amino acids. The DNA for the CDR3 is TGTGCCAGCTCACCAGAGACAGGGTTGGACACTGAAGCTTTCTTT. Its translation is CASSPETGLDTEAFF.

The gene calls are TRBV6-5 and TRBJ1-1; D is ambiguous. CDR3 length: 13 amino acids. Germline V CDR1 and CDR2: MNHEY, SVGAGI. The V end lost 5 bases, the J end lost 4 bases, and 11 bases lay between the germline ends. The CDR3 DNA reads TGTGCCAGCAGTCCTAGGAAGAGCACTGAAGCTTTCTTT. Translated: CASSPRKSTEAFF.